Shown below are 2 T cell receptor beta chains from a single sample sequenced in a study of blood T cell repertoires in COVID-19. TCRdb keeps only in-frame clones here, not all; method: immunoSEQ multiplex PCR. The sample records approximately 150,000 clones, about 88% being singletons. Specimen: peripheral blood. These receptor sequences come from a man in his 60s with active or convalescent COVID-19.

The chain couples TRBV19 to TRBJ1-1; D perhaps matches TRBD1 (5 bases). CDR1 is LNHDA, CDR2 SQIVND, per germline (reference sequence). The V end was cut by 6 bases, the J end by 2 bases, with 16 bases between. This CDR3 comprises 15 residues. Written as DNA, the CDR3 is TGTGCCAGTAGGGGGCTTGGCAGCTTTAACACTGAAGCTTTCTTT. This encodes CASRGLGSFNTEAFF.

The chain has TRBV11-1 and TRBJ1-6; 10 nucleotides align to TRBD1. The V segment lost 6 bases and the J segment 10 bases; nucleotides outside the gene matches: 6. CDR1 and CDR2 (germline): SGHAT, FQDESV (reference sequence). The CDR3 sequence is 14 residues long. The CDR3, as DNA: TGTGCCAGCAGGAGTGACAGGGGGCCATCACCCCTCCACTTT. Its protein product is CASRSDRGPSPLHF.